Each of the 17 T cell receptor beta chains below was sequenced from the same sample in a study of T-cell memory formation after mild COVID-19. TCRdb processed the 5' RACE reads anew with MiXCR; each CDR3 protein has one entry. The sample yields roughly 400,000 distinct CDR3 sequences, roughly 24% seen once. The sequenced sample consisted of PBMCs or a T cell subset sorted from them (not recorded which). These receptors were collected from an adult woman who had mild COVID-19 (a few samples of this study predate the infection). Cell type and time point are not known.

Only a few counts were recorded for this clonotype. The V and J genes are TRBV7-2 and TRBJ2-3, with D hard to call. From germline, CDR1 is SGHTA and CDR2 FQGNSA. Trimming pared 0 bases from V and 6 bases from J, leaving 7 bases between. The CDR3 totals 13 residues. In DNA, the CDR3 is TGTGCCAGCAGCTTAGCCAGAGAGGATACGCAGTATTTT. This translates into CASSLAREDTQYF.

This chain joins TRBV5-1 and TRBJ1-4, with D tentatively TRBD1 (6 bases). Germline values: CDR1 SGHRS, CDR2 YFSETQ. V gave up 1 base and J gave up 5 bases, with 15 bases separating them. The CDR3 consists of 16 residues. CDR3: CASSLNLRGANEKLFF. The CDR3 DNA reads as TGCGCCAGCAGCTTGAATCTTCGGGGGGCAAATGAAAAACTGTTTTTT.

V usage is TRBV5-5 and J usage is TRBJ2-2; 7 bases match TRBD1. After removal of 5 bases from V and 5 bases from J, the junction contained 6 bases not matched to a gene. Germline loops: CDR1 SGHKS, CDR2 YYEKEE (reference sequence). The length of the CDR3 is 14 residues. This CDR3 reads CASSRTGRTGELFF. CDR3 DNA: TGTGCCAGCAGTCGGACAGGCAGGACCGGGGAGCTGTTTTTT.

The chain couples TRBV7-9 to TRBJ1-2; no clear D. Per germline, CDR1 SEHNR and CDR2 FQNEAQ (reference sequence). The ends were cut back, 1 base at V and 8 bases at J, with 14 bases in the middle. The CDR3 sequence is 14 residues long. CDR3: CASSLGPAPGGYTF. CDR3 DNA sequence: TGTGCCAGCAGCTTAGGTCCAGCGCCGGGGGGCTACACCTTC.

The chain is built from TRBV30 and TRBJ1-5; D remains unclear. Germline V gene data show CDR1 as GTSNPN and CDR2 as SVGIG (reference sequence). Trimming took off 0 bases at V and 4 bases at J, with 10 bases between the two ends. The CDR3 runs to 14 residues. The CDR3 region has the DNA TGTGCCTGGAGTGTACCCCCTTCGAATCAGCCCCAGCATTTT. Its protein product is CAWSVPPSNQPQHF.

This clonotype was seen more than once but under ten times. This chain connects TRBV18 to TRBJ2-2; 7 bases align to TRBD2. CDR1 KGHSH and CDR2 LQKENI come from the germline V gene. This CDR3 has 13 residues. With 5 bases clipped from V and 9 bases from J, the junction kept 6 bases outside the gene matches. CDR3 in amino acids: CASSEERGRELFF. Here the CDR3 DNA reads TGTGCCAGCTCAGAGGAGCGGGGCCGGGAGCTGTTTTTT.

The chain is built from TRBV12-3 or TRBV12-4 and TRBJ1-2, with D unclear. The V gene lost 2 bases and the J gene lost 4 bases, with 8 bases spanning the gap. The CDR3 totals 13 residues. CDR3 protein: CASSLIQPYGYTF. The CDR3 DNA sequence: TGTGCCAGCAGTTTAATACAGCCCTATGGCTACACCTTC.

V gene TRBV7-8 combines with J gene TRBJ1-5; tentative D call: TRBD1 (5 bases). This CDR3 is built from 15 residues. V dropped 5 bases and J dropped 3 bases, with 14 bases sitting between them. The V gene's germline CDR1 is SGHVS and CDR2 FQNEAQ. The CDR3 region has the DNA TGTGCCAGCAGCGTGGCAGGGCGGAACAATCAGCCCCAGCATTTT. As protein: CASSVAGRNNQPQHF.

This clonotype was seen only a few times. The V gene is TRBV30, the J gene TRBJ2-1; D is unclear. Germline CDR1 and CDR2: GTSNPN and SVGIG (reference sequence). This CDR3 contains 11 residues. V lost 0 bases to trimming and J lost 8 bases, with 5 bases between them. The CDR3 sequence is CAWSVVDEQFF. In DNA form, the CDR3 reads TGTGCCTGGAGTGTTGTGGATGAGCAGTTCTTC.

Turning to this clonotype: It may be a read error: a sequence one base away is much more abundant. The chain couples TRBV7-6 to TRBJ2-3, with D perhaps given as TRBD1 or TRBD2 (5 bases each). V lost 2 bases to trimming and J lost 3 bases, with 15 bases between them. The CDR3 has 16 amino acids. CDR1 is SGHVS and CDR2 is FNYEAQ in the germline V gene. CDR3 region: CASSLRGARVTDTQYF. The DNA of the CDR3 is TGTGCCAGCAGCTTAAGGGGCGCGAGGGTGACAGATACGCAGTATTTT.

The chain carries TRBV27 and TRBJ2-7, with 8 bases that match TRBD1. CDR1 and CDR2 (germline): MNHEY, SMNVEV (reference sequence). V was clipped by 6 bases and J by 6 bases; unmatched bases: 10. CDR3 length equals 14 residues. This CDR3 is CASRLGQGGGEQYF. As DNA, the CDR3 is TGTGCCAGCAGATTAGGACAGGGTGGGGGCGAGCAGTACTTC.

This clonotype has just a few counts. The CDR3 reads CATSAAPPANQPQHF. In nucleotides, the CDR3 is TGTGCCACCAGTGCGGCACCTCCAGCGAATCAGCCCCAGCATTTT. The chain has TRBV24-1 and TRBJ1-5, with D hard to call. Germline V gene data show CDR1 as KGHDR and CDR2 as SFDVKD. The CDR3 runs 15 residues. The ends were cut back, 5 bases at V and 4 bases at J, with 14 bases in the middle.

V and J are TRBV29-1 and TRBJ1-4; no clear D gene. The germline CDR1 and CDR2 sequences are SQVTM and ANQGSEA. The CDR3 extends over 13 amino acids. Trimming pared 3 bases from V and 3 bases from J, leaving 8 bases between. The CDR3: CSVEKGPNEKLFF. As DNA, the CDR3 is TGCAGCGTTGAGAAGGGCCCTAATGAAAAACTGTTTTTT.

The V call is TRBV5-1, the J call TRBJ2-1, with 8 bases identical to TRBD1. Germline V lookup: CDR1 SGHRS, CDR2 YFSETQ. The length of the CDR3 is 17 residues. V was clipped by 4 bases and J by 4 bases; unmatched bases: 13. The DNA of the CDR3 is TGCGCCAGCAGCATCGGACAGGGTCAGGGACTGTACAATGAGCAGTTCTTC. Translated, it gives CASSIGQGQGLYNEQFF.

A single count supports this clonotype. This rearrangement joins TRBV4-3 to TRBJ1-5; D uncertain. The germline gives CDR1 LGHNA, CDR2 YSLEER. The CDR3 totals 15 residues. V shed 1 base and J shed 0 bases, with 7 bases lying between them. CDR3 residues: CASSQVAYSNQPQHF. The CDR3 nucleotides are TGCGCCAGCAGCCAAGTGGCTTATAGCAATCAGCCCCAGCATTTT.

There are a few counts of this clonotype. The chain couples TRBV5-1 to TRBJ1-1; TRBD1 agrees at 7 bases. Per the germline V gene, CDR1 is SGHRS and CDR2 is YFSETQ. The CDR3 loop spans 14 amino acids. Germline trimming cut 5 bases from V and 1 base from J; bases unmatched to any gene: 5. The DNA of the CDR3 is TGCGCCAGCAGACTAGGGACAGAGAACACTGAAGCTTTCTTT. The encoded protein is CASRLGTENTEAFF.

This clonotype was picked up a small number of times. J is TRBJ2-3 and V is TRBV9; 10 positions match TRBD2. After removal of 0 bases from V and 6 bases from J, the junction contained 7 bases not matched to a gene. The V gene's germline CDR1 is SGDLS and CDR2 YYNGEE. The length of the CDR3 is 16 residues. DNA for the CDR3: TGTGCCAGCAGCGTAGGAGCGGGAGGGCCGTATGATACGCAGTATTTT. The encoded protein is CASSVGAGGPYDTQYF.